This TCR delta chain is from a study of gamma-delta T cells after stem cell transplantation. This clone is deemed hyperexpanded. The same CDR3 also results from other DNA sequences found in this sample. TCRdb re-called the RT-PCR reads through CATT. Among 1,100 or so delta-chain clones listed, about 3% were seen once. CDR3 length: 20 residues. CDR1 is TSWWSYY, CDR2 QGS, per germline. The ends lost 9 bases at V and 6 bases at J; junction bases unmatched: 27. Sequenced: gamma-delta T cells. This TCR was sampled from a human donor. It is not recorded whose cells these are; they may come from a transplant donor. The chain joins TRDV1 to TRDJ1; 11 bases line up with TRDD3. DNA of the CDR3: TGTGCTCTCCGACCTTCCTTCACTATGTGGGGGATACGGTGGAAAAATAAACTCATCTTT. Its translation is CALRPSFTMWGIRWKNKLIF.